Listed here are 11 T cell receptor beta chains from one sample, sequenced in a study of T cell repertoires in cytomegalovirus infection. TCRdb reanalysed the reads using MiXCR and keeps one entry per CDR3 protein. The sample consists of approximately 490,000 distinct CDR3 sequences, around 10% of them appearing once. The source material was PBMCs. These receptors all come from a human donor in good health (CMV status not recorded). Some clones in this sample may be carry-over from other donors' samples.

The CDR3 coding sequence is TGTGCCAGTAGTGGGGGGGGGACAACGTATCAGCCCCAGCATTTT. Translation: CASSGGGTTYQPQHF. The rearrangement joins TRBV19 to TRBJ1-5; a weak D match, TRBD1 (6 bases). The length of the CDR3 is 15 residues. From germline, CDR1 is LNHDA and CDR2 SQIVND (reference sequence). V lost 5 bases and J lost 5, with 16 bases in between.

The gene calls are TRBV2 and TRBJ1-5; D is ambiguous. Germline V gene data show CDR1 as SNHLY and CDR2 as FYNNEI. V was shortened by 1 base and J by 5 bases, with 12 bases between the two germline ends. The CDR3 extends over 15 amino acids. Here the CDR3 reads CASSEVTRTYQPQHF. The CDR3 DNA reads TGTGCCAGCAGTGAAGTGACACGGACTTATCAGCCCCAGCATTTT.

Ten or more counts support this clonotype. The chain combines TRBV19 with TRBJ1-3, with unresolved D. From germline, CDR1 is LNHDA and CDR2 SQIVND (reference sequence). The CDR3 runs 15 residues. Trimming took off 5 bases at V and 1 base at J, with 12 bases between the two ends. CDR3 amino acids: CASSPSVWSGNTIYF. CDR3 DNA sequence: TGTGCCAGTAGTCCGAGTGTATGGTCTGGAAACACCATATATTTT.

This clonotype turned up a few times. This rearrangement joins TRBV3-1 to TRBJ2-2; D possibly corresponds to TRBD1 (6 bases). The length of the CDR3 is 15 residues. CDR1 is LGHDT, CDR2 YNNKEL, per germline (reference sequence). Deletions cut 1 base from V and 1 base from J, with 7 bases between. This CDR3 reads CASSQAGVNTGELFF. Here the CDR3 DNA reads TGTGCCAGCAGCCAAGCAGGGGTGAACACCGGGGAGCTGTTTTTT.

In its sample, this clonotype was seen a few times. V is TRBV20-1 and J is TRBJ2-5, with 8 bases lining up with TRBD2. The germline CDR1 and CDR2 sequences are DFQATT and SNEGSKA (reference sequence). This CDR3 spans 15 amino acids. V gave up 5 bases and J gave up 4 bases; unmatched junction bases: 12. CDR3 bases: TGCAGTGCTGACAGCGCGGGGGGCCTAGGAGAGACCCAGTACTTC. The encoded protein is CSADSAGGLGETQYF.

This clonotype was counted many times. The chain joins TRBV11-2 to TRBJ2-7; D not certain. The CDR3 consists of 12 residues. CDR1 SGHAT and CDR2 FQNNGV come from the germline V gene. V lost 5 bases, J lost 6 bases, and 11 bases lay in between. The CDR3 region is CASSRDLGEQYF. CDR3 DNA: TGTGCCAGCAGCCGTGATCTCGGCGAGCAGTACTTC.

This clonotype was detected a few times. The V gene is TRBV20-1, the J gene TRBJ2-1; weak D call: TRBD1 (6 bases). This CDR3 comprises 11 residues. Germline CDR1 reads DFQATT; CDR2 reads SNEGSKA (reference sequence). Trimming took 6 bases from V and 10 from J, leaving 13 bases between them. The CDR3 loop is CSAAGTSEQFF. CDR3 DNA: TGCAGTGCCGCTGGGACATCGGAGCAGTTCTTC.

The chain has TRBV3-1 and TRBJ1-1, with unresolved D. This CDR3 contains 16 residues. The V and J ends lost 1 base and 11 bases respectively, with 23 bases between them. Per the germline V gene, CDR1 is LGHDT and CDR2 is YNNKEL (reference sequence). The CDR3 is CASSQARNAEPLNAFF. As DNA, the CDR3 is TGTGCCAGCAGCCAAGCAAGGAACGCGGAACCGCTTAACGCTTTCTTT.

Here the CDR3 reads CASSQSLNVRSYTQYF. DNA of the CDR3: TGTGCCAGCAGCCAATCGTTAAACGTACGTTCCTATACGCAGTATTTT. The J gene is TRBJ2-3, the V gene TRBV3-1; no reliable D call. This CDR3 region has 16 residues. The germline V gene encodes CDR1 LGHDT and CDR2 YNNKEL (reference sequence). The V and J ends lost 2 bases and 7 bases respectively, with 19 bases between them.

This clonotype showed up just a few times. The chain has TRBV27 and TRBJ2-2; a possible D gene is TRBD2 (5 bases). Germline CDR1 and CDR2: MNHEY and SMNVEV (reference sequence). The CDR3 length is 14 residues. V lost 8 bases and J 4 bases, leaving 14 bases between the germline ends. CDR3 in DNA: TGTGCCAGCGATCGGAGGCTTGGCACCGGGGAGCTGTTTTTT. Amino acids: CASDRRLGTGELFF.

Worth noting for this clonotype: A clone one base away is much larger, so this may be a read error. The chain links TRBV4-1 to TRBJ2-5; TRBD2 matches 7 bases. The CDR3 covers 16 residues. In germline, CDR1 is MGHRA, CDR2 YSYEKL. As DNA, the CDR3 is TGCACCAGCAGCCGCAAGGTCCTAGCGGATCAAGAGACCCAGTACTTC. Translating it yields CTSSRKVLADQETQYF.